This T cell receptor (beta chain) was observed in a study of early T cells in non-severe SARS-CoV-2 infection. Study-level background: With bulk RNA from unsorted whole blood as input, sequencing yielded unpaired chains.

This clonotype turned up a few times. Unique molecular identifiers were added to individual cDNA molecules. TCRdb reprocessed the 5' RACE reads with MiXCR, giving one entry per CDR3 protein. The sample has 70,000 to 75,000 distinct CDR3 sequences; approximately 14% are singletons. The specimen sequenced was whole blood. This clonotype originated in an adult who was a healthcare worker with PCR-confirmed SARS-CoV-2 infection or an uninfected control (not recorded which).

The CDR3 sequence is CASSPYRGSSNEQFF. The CDR3 DNA sequence: TGTGCCAGCAGCCCGTACAGGGGGTCGAGCAATGAGCAGTTCTTC. V is TRBV7-9 and J is TRBJ2-1; 8 positions match TRBD1. J was trimmed by 6 bases and V by 5 bases; bases with no gene match: 9. Germline CDR1 and CDR2: SEHNR and FQNEAQ (reference sequence). This CDR3 has 15 residues.